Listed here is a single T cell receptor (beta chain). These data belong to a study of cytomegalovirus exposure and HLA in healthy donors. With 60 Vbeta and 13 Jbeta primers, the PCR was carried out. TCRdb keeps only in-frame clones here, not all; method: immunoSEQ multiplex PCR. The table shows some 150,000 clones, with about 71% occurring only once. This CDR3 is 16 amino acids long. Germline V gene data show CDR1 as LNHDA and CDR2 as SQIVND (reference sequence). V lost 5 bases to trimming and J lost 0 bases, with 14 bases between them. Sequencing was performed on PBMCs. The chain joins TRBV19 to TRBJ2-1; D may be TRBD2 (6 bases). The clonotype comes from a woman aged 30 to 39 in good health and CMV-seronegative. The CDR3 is CASSLLALSSYNEQFF. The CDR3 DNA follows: TGTGCCAGTAGTCTACTAGCTCTTAGCTCCTACAATGAGCAGTTCTTC. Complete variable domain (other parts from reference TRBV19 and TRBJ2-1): DGGITQSPKYLFRKEGQNVTLSCEQNLNHDAMYWYRQDPGQGLRLIYYSQIVNDFQKGDIAEGYSVSREKKESFPLTVTSAQKNPTAFYLCASSLLALSSYNEQFFGPGTRLTVL.